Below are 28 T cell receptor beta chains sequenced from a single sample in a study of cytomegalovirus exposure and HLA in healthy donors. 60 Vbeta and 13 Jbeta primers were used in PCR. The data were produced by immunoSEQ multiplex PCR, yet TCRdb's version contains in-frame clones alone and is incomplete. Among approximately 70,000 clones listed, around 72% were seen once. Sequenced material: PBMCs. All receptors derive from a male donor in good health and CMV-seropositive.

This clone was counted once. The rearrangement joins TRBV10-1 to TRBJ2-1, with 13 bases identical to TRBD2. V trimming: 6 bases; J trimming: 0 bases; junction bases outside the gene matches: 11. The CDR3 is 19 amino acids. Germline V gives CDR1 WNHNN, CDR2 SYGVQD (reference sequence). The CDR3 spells CASRDRTSGSLRSYNEQFF. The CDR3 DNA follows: TGCGCCAGCAGGGACCGGACTAGCGGGAGTCTCCGCTCCTACAATGAGCAGTTCTTC.

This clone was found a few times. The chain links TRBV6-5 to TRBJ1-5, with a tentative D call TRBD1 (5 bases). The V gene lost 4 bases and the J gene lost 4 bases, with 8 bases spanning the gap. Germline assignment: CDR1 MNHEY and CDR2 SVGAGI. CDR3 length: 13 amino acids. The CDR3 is CASSSTVNQPQHF. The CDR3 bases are TGTGCCAGCAGTTCGACAGTTAATCAGCCCCAGCATTTT.

CDR3 coding DNA: TGTGCCAGCAGCTTACCTTCTCAGGGGACTGAAGCTTTCTTT. Translating it yields CASSLPSQGTEAFF. This chain uses TRBV5-4 with TRBJ1-1, with D tentatively TRBD1 (6 bases). Germline V gives CDR1 SGHNT, CDR2 YYREEE (reference sequence). The CDR3 loop spans 14 amino acids. V dropped 2 bases and J dropped 5 bases, with 13 bases sitting between them.

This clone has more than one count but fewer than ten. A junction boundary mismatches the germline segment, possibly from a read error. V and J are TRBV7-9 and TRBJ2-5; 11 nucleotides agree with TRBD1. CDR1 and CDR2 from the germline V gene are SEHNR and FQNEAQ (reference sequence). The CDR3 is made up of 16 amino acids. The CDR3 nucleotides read TGTTCCAGCAGCTCCCTGGACAGGGGGCTTCGTGAGACCCAGTACTTC. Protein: CSSSSLDRGLRETQYF.

In DNA, the CDR3 is TGTGCCAGCAGCCGGGACACTGAAGCTTTCTTT. Protein product: CASSRDTEAFF. V is TRBV11-2 and J is TRBJ1-1; no definite D call. The CDR3 contains 11 residues. CDR1 and CDR2 (germline): SGHAT, FQNNGV. V was cut by 5 bases and J by 3 bases, with 4 bases left in between.

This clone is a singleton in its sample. Here the CDR3 DNA reads TGTGCCAGCAGCTTACAGGCAAACACTGAAGCTTTCTTT. It is translated as CASSLQANTEAFF. The rearrangement links TRBV7-2 to TRBJ1-1; the D is unclear. The V and J ends lost 2 bases and 2 bases respectively, with 6 bases between them. The CDR3 is 13 amino acids. CDR1 SGHTA and CDR2 FQGNSA come from the germline V gene.

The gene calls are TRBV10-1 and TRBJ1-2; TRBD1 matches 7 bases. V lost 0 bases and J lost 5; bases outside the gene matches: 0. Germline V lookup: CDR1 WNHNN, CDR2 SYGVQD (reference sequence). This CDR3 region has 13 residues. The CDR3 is CASSESTGYGYTF. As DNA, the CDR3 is TGCGCCAGCAGTGAGTCGACAGGGTATGGCTACACCTTC.

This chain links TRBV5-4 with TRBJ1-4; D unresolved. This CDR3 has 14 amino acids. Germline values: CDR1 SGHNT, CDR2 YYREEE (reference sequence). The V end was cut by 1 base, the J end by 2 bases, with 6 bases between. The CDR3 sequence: CASSLMRTNEKLFF. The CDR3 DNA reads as TGTGCCAGCAGCTTGATGAGGACTAATGAAAAACTGTTTTTT.

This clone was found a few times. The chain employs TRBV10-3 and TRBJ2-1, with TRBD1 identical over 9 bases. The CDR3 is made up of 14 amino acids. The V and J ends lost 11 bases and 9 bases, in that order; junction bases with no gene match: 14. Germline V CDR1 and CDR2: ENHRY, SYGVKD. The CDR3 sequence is CAHQRDREGGEQFF. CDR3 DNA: TGTGCCCATCAACGGGACAGGGAAGGGGGTGAGCAGTTCTTC.

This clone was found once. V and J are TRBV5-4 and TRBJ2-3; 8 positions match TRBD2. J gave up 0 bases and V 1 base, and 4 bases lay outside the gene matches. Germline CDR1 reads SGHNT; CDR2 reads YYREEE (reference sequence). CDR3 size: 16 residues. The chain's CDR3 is CASSLPPSGSTDTQYF. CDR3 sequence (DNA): TGTGCCAGCAGCTTGCCGCCTAGCGGGAGCACAGATACGCAGTATTTT.

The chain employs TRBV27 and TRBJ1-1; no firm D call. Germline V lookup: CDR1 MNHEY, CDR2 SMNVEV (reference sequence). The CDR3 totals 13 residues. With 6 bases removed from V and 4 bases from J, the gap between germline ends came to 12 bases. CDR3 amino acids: CASSLRYSTEAFF. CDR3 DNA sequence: TGTGCCAGCAGCCTAAGGTACAGCACTGAAGCTTTCTTT.

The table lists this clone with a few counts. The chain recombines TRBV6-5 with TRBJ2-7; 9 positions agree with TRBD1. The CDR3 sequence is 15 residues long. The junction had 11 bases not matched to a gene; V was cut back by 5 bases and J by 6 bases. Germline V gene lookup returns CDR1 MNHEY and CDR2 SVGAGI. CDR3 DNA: TGTGCCAGCAGTCCGAGGGGACAGGGTCTTTTCGAGCAGTACTTC. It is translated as CASSPRGQGLFEQYF.

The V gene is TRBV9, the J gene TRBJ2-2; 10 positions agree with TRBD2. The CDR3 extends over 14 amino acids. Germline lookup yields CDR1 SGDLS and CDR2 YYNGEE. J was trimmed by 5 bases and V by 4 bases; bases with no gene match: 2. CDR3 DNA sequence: TGTGCCAGCAGCACTAGCGGGACAACCGGGGAGCTGTTTTTT. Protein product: CASSTSGTTGELFF. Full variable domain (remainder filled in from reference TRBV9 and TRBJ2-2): DSGVTQTPKHLITATGQRVTLRCSPRSGDLSVYWYQQSLDQGLQFLIQYYNGEERAKGNILERFSAQQFPDLHSELNLSSLELGDSALYFCASSTSGTTGELFFGEGSRLTVL.

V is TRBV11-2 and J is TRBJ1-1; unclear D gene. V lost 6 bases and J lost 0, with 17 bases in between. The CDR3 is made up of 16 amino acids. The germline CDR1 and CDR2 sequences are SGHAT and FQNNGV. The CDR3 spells CASRVWAVVMNTEAFF. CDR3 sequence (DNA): TGTGCCAGCAGGGTGTGGGCAGTTGTGATGAACACTGAAGCTTTCTTT.

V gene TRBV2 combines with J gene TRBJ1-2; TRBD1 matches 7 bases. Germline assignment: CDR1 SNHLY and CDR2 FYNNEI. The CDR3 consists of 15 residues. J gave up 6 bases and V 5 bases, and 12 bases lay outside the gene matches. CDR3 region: CASSSQGTSVDGYTF. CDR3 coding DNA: TGTGCCAGCAGTTCACAGGGGACAAGTGTAGATGGCTACACCTTC. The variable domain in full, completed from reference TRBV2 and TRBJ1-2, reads EPEVTQTPSHQVTQMGQEVILRCVPISNHLYFYWYRQILGQKVEFLVSFYNNEISEKSEIFDDQFSVERPDGSNFTLKIRSTKLEDSAMYFCASSSQGTSVDGYTFGSGTRLTVV.

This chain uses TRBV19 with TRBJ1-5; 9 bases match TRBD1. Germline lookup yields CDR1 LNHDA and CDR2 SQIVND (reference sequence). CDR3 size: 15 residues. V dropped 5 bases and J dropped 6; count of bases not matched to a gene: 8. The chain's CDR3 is CASSGTGSSAQPQHF. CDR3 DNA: TGTGCCAGTAGTGGGACAGGGTCATCCGCTCAGCCCCAGCATTTT.

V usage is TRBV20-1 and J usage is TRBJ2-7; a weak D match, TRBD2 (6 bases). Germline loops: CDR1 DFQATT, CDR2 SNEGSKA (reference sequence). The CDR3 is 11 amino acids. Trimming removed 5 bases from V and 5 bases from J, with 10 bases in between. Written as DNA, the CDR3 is TGCAGTGCTTTCGGGAGTCACGAGCAGTACTTC. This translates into CSAFGSHEQYF.

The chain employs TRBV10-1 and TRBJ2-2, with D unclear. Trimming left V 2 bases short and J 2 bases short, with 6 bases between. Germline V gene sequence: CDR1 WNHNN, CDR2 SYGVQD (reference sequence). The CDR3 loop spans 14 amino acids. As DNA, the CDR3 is TGCGCCAGCAGTGAGGTCAGAAACACCGGGGAGCTGTTTTTT. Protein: CASSEVRNTGELFF.

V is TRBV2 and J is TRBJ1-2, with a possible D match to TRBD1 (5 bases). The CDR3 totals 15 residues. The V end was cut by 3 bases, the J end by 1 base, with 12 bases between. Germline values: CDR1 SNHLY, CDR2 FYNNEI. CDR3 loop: CASSDQATVNYGYTF. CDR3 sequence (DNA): TGTGCCAGCAGTGATCAGGCGACAGTTAACTATGGCTACACCTTC. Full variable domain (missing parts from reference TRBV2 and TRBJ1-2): EPEVTQTPSHQVTQMGQEVILRCVPISNHLYFYWYRQILGQKVEFLVSFYNNEISEKSEIFDDQFSVERPDGSNFTLKIRSTKLEDSAMYFCASSDQATVNYGYTFGSGTRLTVV.

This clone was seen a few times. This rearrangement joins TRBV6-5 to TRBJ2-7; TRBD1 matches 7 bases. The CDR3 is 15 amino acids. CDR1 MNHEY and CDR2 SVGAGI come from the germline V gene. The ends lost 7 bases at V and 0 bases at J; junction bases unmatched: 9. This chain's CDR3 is CASKTGVGGSYEQYF. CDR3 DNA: TGTGCCAGCAAAACAGGGGTTGGGGGCTCCTACGAGCAGTACTTC.

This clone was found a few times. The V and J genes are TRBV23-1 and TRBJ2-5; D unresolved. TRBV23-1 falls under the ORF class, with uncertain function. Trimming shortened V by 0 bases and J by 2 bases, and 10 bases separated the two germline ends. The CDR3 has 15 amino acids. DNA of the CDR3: TGCGCCAGCAGTCAATCGATATGCCAGCAAGAGACCCAGTACTTC. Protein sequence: CASSQSICQQETQYF.

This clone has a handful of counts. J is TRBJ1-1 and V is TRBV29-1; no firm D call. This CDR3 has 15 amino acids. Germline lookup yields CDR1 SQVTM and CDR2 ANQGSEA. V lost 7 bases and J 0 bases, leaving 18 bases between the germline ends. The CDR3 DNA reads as TGCAGCGACCTAGGCATAGGTATCATGAACACTGAAGCTTTCTTT. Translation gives CSDLGIGIMNTEAFF.

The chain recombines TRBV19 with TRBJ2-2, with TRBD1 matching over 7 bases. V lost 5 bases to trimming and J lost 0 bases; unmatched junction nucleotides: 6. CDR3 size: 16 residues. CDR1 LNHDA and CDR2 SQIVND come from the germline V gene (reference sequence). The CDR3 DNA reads TGTGCCAGTAGTCCTGGGCAGGGGGCGAACACCGGGGAGCTGTTTTTT. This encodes CASSPGQGANTGELFF.

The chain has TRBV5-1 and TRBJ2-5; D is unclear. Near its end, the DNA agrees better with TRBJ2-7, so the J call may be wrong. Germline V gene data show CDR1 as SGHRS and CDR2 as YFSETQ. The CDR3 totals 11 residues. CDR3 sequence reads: CASRNNAEQYF. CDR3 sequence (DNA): TGCGCCAGCAGGAATAATGCCGAGCAGTACTTC.

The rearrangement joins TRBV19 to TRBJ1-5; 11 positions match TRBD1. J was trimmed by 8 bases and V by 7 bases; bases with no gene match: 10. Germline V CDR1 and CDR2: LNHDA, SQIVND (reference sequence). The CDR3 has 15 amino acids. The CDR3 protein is CASIGGQGVVEPQHF. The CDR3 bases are TGTGCCAGTATCGGGGGACAGGGGGTTGTGGAGCCCCAGCATTTT.

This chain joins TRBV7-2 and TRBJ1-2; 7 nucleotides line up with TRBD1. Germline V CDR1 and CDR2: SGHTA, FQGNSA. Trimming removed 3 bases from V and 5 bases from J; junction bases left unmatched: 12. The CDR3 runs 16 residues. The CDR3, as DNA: TGTGCCAGCAGCTTCCCCCCCACAGGGGTGAGTTATGGCTACACCTTC. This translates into CASSFPPTGVSYGYTF.

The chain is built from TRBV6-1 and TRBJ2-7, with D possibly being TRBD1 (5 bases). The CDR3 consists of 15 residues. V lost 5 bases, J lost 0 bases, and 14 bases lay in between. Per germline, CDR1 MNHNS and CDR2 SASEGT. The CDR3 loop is CASSTQGRSSYEQYF. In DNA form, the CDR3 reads TGTGCCAGCAGTACCCAGGGAAGGAGCTCCTACGAGCAGTACTTC.

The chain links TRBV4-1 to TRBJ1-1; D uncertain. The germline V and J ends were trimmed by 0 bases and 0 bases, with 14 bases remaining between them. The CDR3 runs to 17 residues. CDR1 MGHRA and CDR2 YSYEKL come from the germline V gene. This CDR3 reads CASSQDPGGVMNTEAFF. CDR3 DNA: TGCGCCAGCAGCCAAGACCCGGGCGGGGTCATGAACACTGAAGCTTTCTTT.